This is a list of T cell receptor beta chains from one sample in a study of blood T cells in healthy people across ages. TCRdb processed the 5' RACE reads anew with MiXCR; each CDR3 protein has one entry. The data hold approximately 690,000 distinct CDR3 sequences, with approximately 50% observed a single time. The source material was blood. These receptors were collected from a man in his sixties in good health. Each CDR3 is given with its conserved first and last residue. A D gene is named only where the DNA matches it firmly. Clone size is not always given. Where it is, it says once, few, many or a class for expanded clones.

j_call: TRBJ1-5; clone_size: .; d_call: TRBD1; v_call: TRBV20-1; cdr3_length: 16; cdr3_aa: CSARTGGRGVNQPQHF; cdr3_nt: TGCAGTGCCAGGACAGGTGGAAGGGGGGTTAATCAGCCCCAGCATTTT
j_call: TRBJ2-5; clone_size: .; d_call: .; v_call: TRBV7-2; cdr3_length: 17; cdr3_aa: CASSHPPDSRYQETQYF; cdr3_nt: TGTGCCAGCAGCCACCCCCCGGACAGCCGTTACCAAGAGACCCAGTACTTC
j_call: TRBJ2-5; clone_size: few; d_call: TRBD2; v_call: TRBV4-2; cdr3_length: 16; cdr3_aa: CASSQVTSGGLETQYF; cdr3_nt: TGTGCCAGCAGCCAAGTAACTAGCGGGGGTCTAGAGACCCAGTACTTC
j_call: TRBJ1-6; clone_size: few; d_call: TRBD1; v_call: TRBV2; cdr3_length: 14; cdr3_aa: CASSDIRGGSPLHF; cdr3_nt: TGTGCCAGCAGTGACATCAGGGGGGGTTCACCCCTCCACTTT
j_call: TRBJ2-7; clone_size: .; d_call: TRBD2; v_call: TRBV20-1; cdr3_length: 15; cdr3_aa: CSAIPGTSVSYEQYF; cdr3_nt: TGCAGTGCTATCCCCGGGACTAGCGTCTCCTACGAGCAGTACTTC
j_call: TRBJ1-1; clone_size: once; d_call: .; v_call: TRBV7-8; cdr3_length: 15; cdr3_aa: CASSQGVPGYTEAFF; cdr3_nt: TGTGCCAGCAGCCAAGGGGTCCCTGGCTACACTGAAGCTTTCTTT
j_call: TRBJ2-5; clone_size: .; d_call: TRBD2; v_call: TRBV10-3; cdr3_length: 14; cdr3_aa: CAIATSGAQETQYF; cdr3_nt: TGTGCCATCGCGACTAGCGGGGCCCAAGAGACCCAGTACTTC
j_call: TRBJ2-7; clone_size: .; d_call: TRBD1; v_call: TRBV6-1; cdr3_length: 15; cdr3_aa: CASSELAQGYYEQYF; cdr3_nt: TGTGCCAGCAGTGAACTGGCACAGGGGTACTACGAGCAGTACTTC
j_call: TRBJ2-3; clone_size: .; d_call: TRBD2; v_call: TRBV5-1; cdr3_length: 17; cdr3_aa: CASSPGLAGGPWDTQYF; cdr3_nt: TGCGCCAGCAGCCCCGGACTAGCGGGGGGGCCGTGGGATACGCAGTATTTT
j_call: TRBJ2-3; clone_size: .; d_call: TRBD1; v_call: TRBV20-1; cdr3_length: 15; cdr3_aa: CSASRGGISTDTQYF; cdr3_nt: TGCAGTGCCTCCCGAGGGGGCATCAGCACAGATACGCAGTATTTT
j_call: TRBJ2-5; clone_size: few; d_call: .; v_call: TRBV10-3; cdr3_length: 16; cdr3_aa: CAISAALGGGQETQYF; cdr3_nt: TGTGCCATCAGTGCGGCGTTAGGGGGGGGCCAAGAGACCCAGTACTTC
j_call: TRBJ2-1; clone_size: .; d_call: .; v_call: TRBV29-1; cdr3_length: 13; cdr3_aa: CSGGTGTYNEQFF; cdr3_nt: TGCAGCGGGGGCACAGGGACCTACAATGAGCAGTTCTTC
j_call: TRBJ2-1; clone_size: .; d_call: .; v_call: TRBV7-2; cdr3_length: 13; cdr3_aa: CASSPGFWNEQFF; cdr3_nt: TGTGCCAGCAGCCCCGGGTTCTGGAATGAGCAGTTCTTC
j_call: TRBJ2-5; clone_size: .; d_call: .; v_call: TRBV3-1; cdr3_length: 13; cdr3_aa: CASSQDGGGEQYF; cdr3_nt: TGTGCCAGCAGCCAAGATGGAGGGGGTGAGCAGTACTTC
j_call: TRBJ1-1; clone_size: few; d_call: TRBD1; v_call: TRBV5-1; cdr3_length: 15; cdr3_aa: CASSAGQGLNTEAFF; cdr3_nt: TGCGCCAGCAGCGCGGGACAGGGGTTGAACACTGAAGCTTTCTTT
j_call: TRBJ2-7; clone_size: .; d_call: TRBD2; v_call: TRBV7-9; cdr3_length: 14; cdr3_aa: CASLESGGYNEQYF; cdr3_nt: TGTGCCTCCTTGGAAAGCGGGGGATACAATGAGCAGTACTTC
j_call: TRBJ2-1; clone_size: .; d_call: TRBD2; v_call: TRBV3-1; cdr3_length: 15; cdr3_aa: CASSRGTSHYNEQFF; cdr3_nt: TGTGCCAGCAGCCGCGGGACTAGCCATTACAATGAGCAGTTCTTC
j_call: TRBJ2-2; clone_size: .; d_call: .; v_call: TRBV5-1; cdr3_length: 11; cdr3_aa: CASTMAGELFF; cdr3_nt: TGCGCCAGCACCATGGCCGGGGAGCTGTTTTTT
j_call: TRBJ1-2; clone_size: .; d_call: TRBD1; v_call: TRBV4-1; cdr3_length: 17; cdr3_aa: CASSQTTTGGINYGYTF; cdr3_nt: TGCGCCAGCAGCCAAACCACTACAGGGGGGATCAACTATGGCTACACCTTC
j_call: TRBJ1-5; clone_size: .; d_call: .; v_call: TRBV14; cdr3_length: 14; cdr3_aa: CASSQGGMQETQHF; cdr3_nt: TGTGCCAGCAGCCAAGGGGGGATGCAAGAGACCCAGCATTTT
j_call: TRBJ2-3; clone_size: .; d_call: TRBD1; v_call: TRBV6-2/TRBV6-3; cdr3_length: 15; cdr3_aa: CASSYRTGTTDTQYF; cdr3_nt: TGTGCCAGCAGTTATCGGACAGGGACCACAGATACGCAGTATTTT
j_call: TRBJ2-7; clone_size: few; d_call: .; v_call: TRBV7-2; cdr3_length: 15; cdr3_aa: CASSPSIRSSYEQYF; cdr3_nt: TGTGCCAGCAGCCCTAGCATACGAAGCTCCTACGAGCAGTACTTC
j_call: TRBJ2-3; clone_size: .; d_call: .; v_call: TRBV5-1; cdr3_length: 13; cdr3_aa: CASSLAEMDTQYF; cdr3_nt: TGCGCCAGCAGCTTGGCCGAGATGGATACGCAGTATTTT
j_call: TRBJ2-5; clone_size: few; d_call: TRBD2; v_call: TRBV29-1; cdr3_length: 14; cdr3_aa: CSVVRGGYQETQYF; cdr3_nt: TGCAGCGTTGTTCGCGGGGGGTACCAAGAGACCCAGTACTTC
j_call: TRBJ2-3; clone_size: .; d_call: TRBD2; v_call: TRBV5-1; cdr3_length: 16; cdr3_aa: CASSLSLAGGTDTQYF; cdr3_nt: TGCGCCAGCAGCTTGTCTCTAGCGGGGGGGACAGATACGCAGTATTTT
j_call: TRBJ2-7; clone_size: .; d_call: .; v_call: TRBV3-1; cdr3_length: 15; cdr3_aa: CASSQVRGAVHEQYF; cdr3_nt: TGTGCCAGCAGCCAAGTTCGGGGAGCGGTCCACGAGCAGTACTTC
j_call: TRBJ2-7; clone_size: .; d_call: TRBD1; v_call: TRBV11-2; cdr3_length: 15; cdr3_aa: CASSLVPGGVGEQYF; cdr3_nt: TGTGCCAGCAGCTTAGTCCCAGGGGGTGTGGGCGAGCAGTACTTC
j_call: TRBJ1-1; clone_size: few; d_call: .; v_call: TRBV20-1; cdr3_length: 14; cdr3_aa: CSAKRIPGDTEAFF; cdr3_nt: TGCAGTGCTAAAAGGATTCCCGGGGACACTGAAGCTTTCTTT
j_call: TRBJ2-1; clone_size: .; d_call: .; v_call: TRBV5-1; cdr3_length: 14; cdr3_aa: CASRVGSSYNEQFF; cdr3_nt: TGCGCCAGCAGGGTAGGCAGCTCCTACAATGAGCAGTTCTTC
j_call: TRBJ2-1; clone_size: .; d_call: .; v_call: TRBV10-3; cdr3_length: 14; cdr3_aa: CAISVGDGDNEQFF; cdr3_nt: TGTGCCATCAGTGTTGGCGACGGAGACAATGAGCAGTTCTTC
j_call: TRBJ2-3; clone_size: .; d_call: TRBD2; v_call: TRBV10-3; cdr3_length: 14; cdr3_aa: CAIRPSGGPDTQYF; cdr3_nt: TGTGCCATCAGGCCTAGCGGGGGGCCAGATACGCAGTATTTT
j_call: TRBJ1-1; clone_size: .; d_call: .; v_call: TRBV20-1; cdr3_length: 15; cdr3_aa: CSAREQTGMRTEAFF; cdr3_nt: TGCAGTGCTAGGGAACAAACAGGGATGAGAACTGAAGCTTTCTTT
j_call: TRBJ2-1; clone_size: .; d_call: TRBD1; v_call: TRBV28; cdr3_length: 13; cdr3_aa: CASSRQGFNEQFF; cdr3_nt: TGTGCCAGCAGTCGACAGGGCTTCAATGAGCAGTTCTTC
j_call: TRBJ1-1; clone_size: .; d_call: .; v_call: TRBV6-5; cdr3_length: 15; cdr3_aa: CASSYSAGGGTEAFF; cdr3_nt: TGTGCCAGCAGTTACTCGGCCGGGGGAGGGACTGAAGCTTTCTTT
j_call: TRBJ1-6; clone_size: .; d_call: .; v_call: TRBV7-9; cdr3_length: 13; cdr3_aa: CASSLSATEPLHF; cdr3_nt: TGTGCCAGCAGCTTATCTGCTACGGAGCCCCTCCACTTT
j_call: TRBJ2-5; clone_size: .; d_call: .; v_call: TRBV18; cdr3_length: 16; cdr3_aa: CASSPFVARSGETQYF; cdr3_nt: TGTGCCAGCTCACCGTTTGTGGCCCGCTCCGGGGAGACCCAGTACTTC
j_call: TRBJ1-1; clone_size: .; d_call: .; v_call: TRBV18; cdr3_length: 14; cdr3_aa: CASSRESLNTEAFF; cdr3_nt: TGTGCCAGCTCCCGGGAGAGTTTGAACACTGAAGCTTTCTTT
j_call: TRBJ1-2; clone_size: .; d_call: .; v_call: TRBV29-1; cdr3_length: 13; cdr3_aa: CSVELSTGNGYTF; cdr3_nt: TGCAGCGTTGAACTCTCTACAGGGAATGGCTACACCTTC
j_call: TRBJ1-1; clone_size: .; d_call: .; v_call: TRBV4-2; cdr3_length: 15; cdr3_aa: CASSQDRGRNTEAFF; cdr3_nt: TGTGCCAGCAGCCAAGATAGGGGCAGGAACACTGAAGCTTTCTTT
j_call: TRBJ1-1; clone_size: .; d_call: .; v_call: TRBV11-1; cdr3_length: 13; cdr3_aa: CASSLVTLAEAFF; cdr3_nt: TGTGCCAGCAGCTTAGTTACTCTCGCTGAAGCTTTCTTT
j_call: TRBJ1-1; clone_size: .; d_call: .; v_call: TRBV2; cdr3_length: 13; cdr3_aa: CASTVSFNTEAFF; cdr3_nt: TGTGCCAGCACGGTCTCCTTTAACACTGAAGCTTTCTTT
j_call: TRBJ2-1; clone_size: .; d_call: TRBD1; v_call: TRBV2; cdr3_length: 11; cdr3_aa: CAQGGRYEQFF; cdr3_nt: TGTGCCCAAGGGGGCCGGTACGAGCAGTTCTTC
j_call: TRBJ1-1; clone_size: .; d_call: TRBD1; v_call: TRBV12-3/TRBV12-4; cdr3_length: 14; cdr3_aa: CASTGDRVNTEAFF; cdr3_nt: TGTGCCAGCACCGGGGACAGAGTGAACACTGAAGCTTTCTTT
j_call: TRBJ2-6; clone_size: once; d_call: TRBD1; v_call: TRBV15; cdr3_length: 17; cdr3_aa: CATSRAGTGVGANVLTF; cdr3_nt: TGTGCCACCAGCAGAGCCGGGACAGGGGTTGGGGCCAACGTCCTGACTTTC
j_call: TRBJ2-7; clone_size: .; d_call: .; v_call: TRBV29-1; cdr3_length: 14; cdr3_aa: CSVAEPGISYEQYF; cdr3_nt: TGCAGCGTTGCTGAACCAGGGATCTCCTACGAGCAGTACTTC
j_call: TRBJ2-1; clone_size: .; d_call: TRBD1; v_call: TRBV20-1; cdr3_length: 15; cdr3_aa: CSASAGGTSYNEQFF; cdr3_nt: TGCAGTGCTAGCGCAGGGGGAACCTCCTACAATGAGCAGTTCTTC
j_call: TRBJ2-3; clone_size: .; d_call: TRBD2; v_call: TRBV10-3; cdr3_length: 14; cdr3_aa: CAISDRRESDTQYF; cdr3_nt: TGTGCCATCAGTGACCGGCGGGAGTCGGATACGCAGTATTTT
j_call: TRBJ1-2; clone_size: .; d_call: TRBD1; v_call: TRBV29-1; cdr3_length: 13; cdr3_aa: CSVRGTDRYGYTF; cdr3_nt: TGCAGCGTCCGAGGGACAGATCGCTATGGCTACACCTTC
j_call: TRBJ2-2; clone_size: .; d_call: .; v_call: TRBV21-1; cdr3_length: 17; cdr3_aa: CASRNRDRGLNTGELFF; cdr3_nt: TGTGCCAGCAGAAACCGGGACAGGGGACTTAACACCGGGGAGCTGTTTTTT
j_call: TRBJ2-3; clone_size: few; d_call: .; v_call: TRBV12-3/TRBV12-4; cdr3_length: 15; cdr3_aa: CASTQGGAARDTQYF; cdr3_nt: TGTGCCAGCACCCAGGGCGGGGCGGCCAGGGATACGCAGTATTTT
j_call: TRBJ1-5; clone_size: once; d_call: .; v_call: TRBV7-2; cdr3_length: 16; cdr3_aa: CASSLGQGPPPQPQHF; cdr3_nt: TGTGCCAGCAGCTTAGGCCAGGGGCCGCCCCCGCAGCCCCAGCATTTT
j_call: TRBJ2-1; clone_size: few; d_call: .; v_call: TRBV4-2; cdr3_length: 15; cdr3_aa: CASSQEPRGNNEQFF; cdr3_nt: TGTGCCAGCAGCCAAGAGCCCAGGGGTAACAATGAGCAGTTCTTC
j_call: TRBJ2-5; clone_size: .; d_call: .; v_call: TRBV7-2; cdr3_length: 14; cdr3_aa: CASRAQGGGETQYF; cdr3_nt: TGTGCCAGCAGGGCGCAGGGTGGAGGAGAGACCCAGTACTTC
j_call: TRBJ2-3; clone_size: few; d_call: TRBD1; v_call: TRBV24-1; cdr3_length: 17; cdr3_aa: CATSDSTGGGGTDTQYF; cdr3_nt: TGTGCCACCAGTGATTCGACAGGGGGTGGAGGCACAGATACGCAGTATTTT